A single sample gave rise to the 5 T cell receptor beta chains below, sequenced in a study of control samples from healthy donors and cancer patients. Some clones are missing from TCRdb's copy, which holds only in-frame ones; the method was immunoSEQ multiplex PCR. The data show about 92,000 clones, around 80% seen once. What was sequenced was blood. The source is a woman aged 55-75 years in good health.

The CDR3 loop reads CASSSRTPNTEAFF. The CDR3 coding sequence is TGCGCCAGCAGCTCGCGGACACCGAACACTGAAGCTTTCTTT. The chain joins TRBV5-1 to TRBJ1-1, with a tentative D call TRBD1 (5 bases). Trimming shortened V by 3 bases and J by 1 base, and 10 bases separated the two germline ends. The CDR3 runs to 14 residues. Per germline, CDR1 SGHRS and CDR2 YFSETQ.

This chain joins TRBV28 and TRBJ2-7, with 8 nucleotides matching TRBD2. The V and J ends lost 6 bases and 4 bases, in that order; junction bases with no gene match: 5. This CDR3 region has 13 residues. The germline CDR1 and CDR2 sequences are MDHEN and SYDVKM. CDR3 coding DNA: TGTGCCAGCAGGGGGGCTAGCGGGTACGAGCAGTACTTC. Its protein product is CASRGASGYEQYF.

V usage is TRBV6-2 or TRBV6-3 and J usage is TRBJ1-5; D uncertain. Germline CDR1 is MNHEY and CDR2 is SVGEGT. The V and J ends lost 4 bases and 4 bases respectively, with 8 bases between them. This CDR3 region has 13 residues. CDR3 DNA: TGTGCCAGCAGTTTGACTGCGAATCAGCCCCAGCATTTT. Protein product: CASSLTANQPQHF.

V is TRBV4-2 and J is TRBJ1-1, with D perhaps matching TRBD1 (6 bases). Germline CDR1 LGHNA, CDR2 YNFKEQ. The CDR3 covers 15 residues. V dropped 1 base and J dropped 0 bases, with 9 bases sitting between them. CDR3 loop: CASSQGGGMNTEAFF. CDR3 sequence (DNA): TGTGCCAGCAGCCAAGGGGGGGGCATGAACACTGAAGCTTTCTTT.

This rearrangement joins TRBV10-3 to TRBJ1-2; the D is unclear. V lost 0 bases and J 3 bases, leaving 11 bases between the germline ends. The CDR3 has 15 amino acids. Germline loops: CDR1 ENHRY, CDR2 SYGVKD. CDR3 DNA: TGTGCCATCAGTGAGTCGTACCCCCCGGACTATGGCTACACCTTC. Residues: CAISESYPPDYGYTF.